This TCR beta chain is from a study of cytotoxic CD8 clonotypes in ibrutinib-treated CLL. Study overall: The cohort had some 10 relapsed/refractory and some 16 treatment-naive patients, 17 IGHV unmutated.

This CDR3 comprises 14 residues. The germline CDR1 and CDR2 sequences are SGHVS and FQNEAQ. V shed 0 bases, J shed 8 bases, and the junction held 6 bases outside the gene matches. As concerns this clone: What it binds is not known.

Data came from immunoSEQ multiplex PCR; TCRdb stores just in-frame clones and leaves some out. This sample has 130,000 to 150,000 clones, with 80% to 95% found just once. General study findings and limits: Higher circulating CD8+ T-cell counts strongly accompanied higher baseline clonality, above age-matched healthy donors. Among the clonotypes, public ones were uncommon and contracted or held stable on treatment.

Extraction of approximately 2 micrograms of genomic DNA from cryopreserved PBMCs supplied material for TCR beta libraries. The sample here was PBMCs, taken after 12 months of ibrutinib treatment. The receptor was isolated from a human donor with chronic lymphocytic leukemia. The genes are TRBV7-8 and TRBJ1-2, with 7 bases matching TRBD1. The CDR3 nucleotides are TGTGCCAGCAGCTTAGCGGGACAGCAATACGGCTACACCTTC. Protein product: CASSLAGQQYGYTF. Full variable domain (outside the CDR3, taken from reference TRBV7-8 and TRBJ1-2): GAGVSQSPRYKVAKRGQDVALRCDPISGHVSLFWYQQALGQGPEFLTYFQNEAQLDKSGLPSDRFFAERPEGSVSTLKIQRTQQEDSAVYLCASSLAGQQYGYTFGSGTRLTVV.